This TCR beta chain was recovered during a study of shared T cell receptors in the human thymus. CDR1 is SGHVS, CDR2 FNYEAQ, per germline. The CDR3 has 16 amino acids. V was shortened by 5 bases and J by 6 bases, with 20 bases between the two germline ends. Repertoires were generated with immunoSEQ multiplex PCR, while TCRdb's copy carries only in-frame clones and drops some. The sample holds about 380,000 clones, 85% to 95% seen once. This chain connects TRBV7-6 to TRBJ1-5; possibly TRBD1 for D (6 bases). The specimen was thymocytes. The clonotype comes from a human donor. The CDR3 is CASSPRRGAQGQPQHF. The CDR3 nucleotides read TGTGCCAGCAGCCCCCGACGGGGGGCTCAGGGTCAGCCCCAGCATTTT.